This TCR beta chain was obtained from a study of OX40 agonist ivuxolimab in advanced cancers. Study details: Patients received intravenous ivuxolimab every 2 weeks at 0.01 to 10 mg/kg. Overall study results and limits: Blood T cells, both CD4+ and CD8+, expanded clonally by week 6 at 0.1 to 3.0 mg/kg.

Some clones are missing from TCRdb's copy, which holds only in-frame ones; the method was immunoSEQ multiplex PCR. Counted here are 30,000 to 40,000 clones, 85% to 90% occurring once; the ten biggest clones make up about an eighth. In the case of this clone: Antigen specificity is unknown.

The CDR3 runs 14 residues. The V and J ends lost 1 base and 8 bases respectively, with 12 bases between them. Germline lookup yields CDR1 MGHRA and CDR2 YSYEKL. This chain connects TRBV4-1 to TRBJ2-1; D ambiguous. The starting material was CD4+ or CD8+ T cells sorted from blood, obtained in a trial of the OX40 agonist ivuxolimab. The receptor was derived from an adult with an advanced solid tumor such as melanoma, head and neck, liver or kidney cancer. This chain's CDR3 is CASSQVSAVDEQFF. The CDR3 DNA reads TGCGCCAGCAGCCAAGTCTCGGCCGTGGATGAGCAGTTCTTC.